These 23 T cell receptor beta chains share one sample of origin, sequenced in a study of naive and memory T cell subsets. The beta constant-region primer was an equimolar mix of two oligonucleotides covering TRBC1 and TRBC2. TCRdb redid the calling of the UMI-ligation and nested PCR reads with MiXCR, one entry per CDR3 protein. The table shows under 150,000 distinct CDR3 sequences, with about a sixth occurring only once. The material sequenced was naive CD4+ T cells from blood. Source of these receptors: a human donor in good health.

The chain employs TRBV11-3 and TRBJ2-1; TRBD2 agrees at 11 bases. The CDR3 is 15 amino acids. Germline assignment: CDR1 SGHNT and CDR2 YENEEA. Trimming at V came to 5 bases and at J to 9 bases, leaving 9 bases not matched to a gene. CDR3 loop: CASSPSSGRSGEQFF. The DNA of the CDR3 is TGTGCCAGCAGCCCCTCTAGCGGGAGGTCGGGTGAGCAGTTCTTC.

The CDR3 here is CASSLRGPSNTGELFF. CDR3 bases: TGTGCCAGCAGTTTACGGGGACCCTCGAACACCGGGGAGCTGTTTTTT. The chain links TRBV12-3 or TRBV12-4 to TRBJ2-2; D may match TRBD1 or TRBD2 (5 bases each). The CDR3 is 16 residues long. The V and J ends lost 2 bases and 0 bases respectively, with 10 bases between them.

This clonotype was recorded many times. V is TRBV29-1 and J is TRBJ2-1; no clear D gene. Trimming removed 6 bases from V and 0 bases from J, with 18 bases in between. In germline, CDR1 is SQVTM, CDR2 ANQGSEA. The CDR3 has 16 amino acids. The CDR3 here is CSVLYDRQASYNEQFF. Here the CDR3 DNA reads TGCAGCGTCCTCTACGACCGCCAGGCCTCCTACAATGAGCAGTTCTTC.

In this sample, this clonotype turned up a few times. The chain uses TRBV6-6 and TRBJ2-2; no definite D call. From germline, CDR1 is MNHNY and CDR2 SVGAGI (reference sequence). The V end was cut by 6 bases, the J end by 1 base, with 9 bases between. The CDR3 sequence is 14 residues long. The CDR3 loop is CASSEWRNTGELFF. The CDR3 DNA is TGTGCCAGCAGCGAATGGAGGAACACCGGGGAGCTGTTTTTT.

This clonotype was found a few times. The chain uses TRBV30 and TRBJ1-2, with a weak D call TRBD1 (6 bases). The CDR3 totals 15 residues. The V end was cut by 0 bases, the J end by 1 base, with 12 bases between. CDR1 is GTSNPN, CDR2 SVGIG, per germline (reference sequence). DNA for the CDR3: TGTGCCTGGAGTGTATACACAGGGAATAACTATGGCTACACCTTC. It translates to CAWSVYTGNNYGYTF.

A few counts support this clonotype. The CDR3 coding sequence is TGTGCCAGCAGCGTATTGGCACTGGACAATGAGCAGTTCTTC. It yields the protein CASSVLALDNEQFF. The V and J genes are TRBV9 and TRBJ2-1; D gene unclear. CDR1 and CDR2 (germline): SGDLS, YYNGEE. Trimming pared 1 base from V and 5 bases from J, leaving 10 bases between. The length of the CDR3 is 14 residues.

This rearrangement joins TRBV4-1 to TRBJ1-2; weak D call: TRBD1 (5 bases). The CDR3 spans 15 residues. Trimming stripped 8 bases from V and 5 bases from J, with 21 bases between. Germline V CDR1 and CDR2: MGHRA, YSYEKL. CDR3 sequence reads: CASLPGQGLTYGYTF. In DNA, the CDR3 is TGCGCCAGCCTCCCCGGTCAGGGACTGACATATGGCTACACCTTC.

This clonotype was counted between two and nine times. The genes are TRBV6-5 and TRBJ2-7; 9 bases line up with TRBD2. V gave up 4 bases and J gave up 2 bases; unmatched junction bases: 6. The CDR3 contains 15 residues. Per germline, CDR1 MNHEY and CDR2 SVGAGI. CDR3 bases: TGTGCCAGCAGTTCCACTAGCGGGCGAACCTACGAGCAGTACTTC. Translation: CASSSTSGRTYEQYF.

This clonotype was counted between two and nine times. V is TRBV28 and J is TRBJ2-7; no clear D. CDR3 length: 14 amino acids. V lost 1 base and J 3 bases, leaving 10 bases between the germline ends. CDR1 and CDR2 (germline): MDHEN, SYDVKM. The CDR3 loop reads CASSLSGSLYEQYF. In DNA, the CDR3 is TGTGCCAGCAGTTTATCTGGAAGCCTCTACGAGCAGTACTTC.

There are a few counts of this clonotype. The chain uses TRBV20-1 and TRBJ1-1, with TRBD1 matching 7 bases. The CDR3 has 15 residues. The V and J ends lost 0 bases and 0 bases, in that order; junction bases with no gene match: 4. Looked up from germline, CDR1 is DFQATT and CDR2 is SNEGSKA (reference sequence). CDR3 residues: CSARDPGQLNTEAFF. CDR3 DNA: TGCAGTGCTAGAGATCCGGGACAGCTGAACACTGAAGCTTTCTTT.

This clonotype was counted only a few times. CDR3 in DNA: TGTGCCAGCAGTGAACTTATAGAGAACAATGAGCAGTTCTTC. Amino acid sequence: CASSELIENNEQFF. V and J are TRBV6-1 and TRBJ2-1; no clear D. Germline V gene sequence: CDR1 MNHNS, CDR2 SASEGT. The V end was cut by 2 bases, the J end by 5 bases, with 10 bases between. The CDR3 sequence is 14 residues long.

The chain is built from TRBV6-2 or TRBV6-3 and TRBJ2-5; 12 bases map to TRBD2. CDR3 size: 17 residues. V lost 7 bases, J lost 4 bases, and 13 bases stayed unmatched. Germline CDR1 and CDR2: MNHEY and SVGEGT. CDR3 protein: CASTPGLLAGGGETQYF. The CDR3 nucleotides read TGTGCCAGCACTCCGGGGCTACTAGCGGGAGGAGGAGAGACCCAGTACTTC.

This rearrangement joins TRBV20-1 to TRBJ2-7; maybe TRBD2 (5 bases). This CDR3 region has 16 residues. Between the trimmed V and J ends, which lost 0 bases and 3 bases, there was a span of 18 bases. Germline values: CDR1 DFQATT, CDR2 SNEGSKA (reference sequence). CDR3 bases: TGCAGTGCTAGAGATGGAGGCCCCCACGGCCTCTACGAGCAGTACTTC. Its translation: CSARDGGPHGLYEQYF.

V is TRBV3-1 and J is TRBJ2-5, with 10 nucleotides matching TRBD2. The CDR3 extends over 17 amino acids. Germline lookup yields CDR1 LGHDT and CDR2 YNNKEL (reference sequence). Trimming took 1 base from V and 5 from J; bases not matched to a gene: 10. CDR3 coding DNA: TGTGCCAGCAGCCAAGCGTTCGGAGCGGGAGGGGGTGAGACCCAGTACTTC. It codes for CASSQAFGAGGGETQYF.

This clonotype was found a few times. This is likely a read error, given that the CDR3 carries no conserved phenylalanine or tryptophan at its end. No DNA is shown, since the ends of the CDR3 on it are uncertain; the CDR3 is the one TCRdb lists. The chain uses TRBV7-8 and TRBJ2-4; the table names TRBD1, a call not compared with the DNA. The CDR3 is 8 amino acids long, termini counted. Germline V CDR1 and CDR2: SGHVS, FQNEAQ. CDR3 in amino acids: CASSLEGD.

V is TRBV5-4 and J is TRBJ1-6; possibly TRBD1 for D (6 bases). The V gene's germline CDR1 is SGHNT and CDR2 YYREEE (reference sequence). V was pared by 4 bases and J by 2 bases, with 13 bases between. This CDR3 comprises 16 residues. The CDR3 DNA follows: TGTGCCAGCAGCGCGTCACAGGGTCCCTATAATTCACCCCTCCACTTT. This encodes CASSASQGPYNSPLHF.

This clonotype was seen only a few times. This chain links TRBV9 with TRBJ2-1; D is unclear. Trimming cost V 0 bases and J 9 bases, with 10 bases left between them. The CDR3 is 13 amino acids. CDR1 and CDR2 (germline): SGDLS, YYNGEE. Here the CDR3 reads CASSVDWGVEQFF. The CDR3 DNA reads as TGTGCCAGCAGCGTAGACTGGGGTGTTGAGCAGTTCTTC.

The chain is built from TRBV5-5 and TRBJ1-5, with 7 bases lining up with TRBD1. CDR3 length: 15 amino acids. Germline CDR1 is SGHKS and CDR2 is YYEKEE (reference sequence). After removal of 5 bases from V and 2 bases from J, the junction contained 7 bases not matched to a gene. In DNA, the CDR3 is TGTGCCAGCAGTTACACAGGGGTCGGCAATCAGCCCCAGCATTTT. Protein sequence: CASSYTGVGNQPQHF.

This clonotype was found a few times. The chain joins TRBV18 to TRBJ2-2; D may be TRBD2 (5 bases). The CDR3 runs to 13 residues. With 5 bases removed from V and 6 bases from J, the gap between germline ends came to 10 bases. Germline CDR1 KGHSH, CDR2 LQKENI. CDR3 protein: CASSTDSSGELFF. CDR3 DNA sequence: TGTGCCAGCTCAACGGACTCCTCCGGGGAGCTGTTTTTT.

This clonotype came up a few times. The V call is TRBV3-1, the J call TRBJ2-1; tentatively, D is TRBD2 (5 bases). Between the trimmed V and J ends, which lost 3 bases and 12 bases, there was a span of 12 bases. The germline CDR1 and CDR2 sequences are LGHDT and YNNKEL (reference sequence). This CDR3 comprises 12 residues. The CDR3 protein is CASSHGLATQFF. The DNA of the CDR3 is TGTGCCAGCAGCCATGGGTTAGCGACGCAGTTCTTC.

The V gene is TRBV3-1, the J gene TRBJ1-1; D not resolved. The CDR3 is 16 amino acids. V lost 1 base to trimming and J lost 1 base, with 13 bases between them. Germline values: CDR1 LGHDT, CDR2 YNNKEL (reference sequence). The CDR3 protein is CASSQGAGLPNTEAFF. The CDR3 coding sequence is TGTGCCAGCAGCCAAGGTGCGGGGTTACCGAACACTGAAGCTTTCTTT.

This clonotype was seen a few times. The V and J genes are TRBV20-1 and TRBJ2-1; D gene unclear. In germline, CDR1 is DFQATT, CDR2 SNEGSKA (reference sequence). The V end was cut by 5 bases, the J end by 4 bases, with 9 bases between. This CDR3 contains 12 residues. For the CDR3, the DNA is TGCAGTGCTCCGCGCGGTTACAATGAGCAGTTCTTC. Translating it yields CSAPRGYNEQFF.

CDR3 in amino acids: CASSVDSSKGGHEQYF. The CDR3 DNA sequence: TGTGCCAGCAGTGTGGACTCCTCGAAGGGGGGCCACGAGCAGTACTTC. This chain connects TRBV6-1 to TRBJ2-7; tentatively, D is TRBD1 or TRBD2 (6 bases each). CDR3 size: 16 residues. Trimming removed 4 bases at V and 5 bases at J, with 21 bases between. From germline, CDR1 is MNHNS and CDR2 SASEGT.